The sequence of this T cell receptor beta chain was determined in a study of T cell repertoires in cytomegalovirus infection. Study context: Matching HLA type, along with CMV infection, was indicated by public TCR beta signatures.

The germline V gene encodes CDR1 SGHTA and CDR2 FQGNSA. This CDR3 is 13 amino acids long. Trimming took 5 bases from V and 4 from J, leaving 8 bases between them. Findings of the study overall: It was HLA-C-restricted CMV-specific TCR beta clonotypes that dominated the response ex vivo.

Each CDR3 protein gets one entry after TCRdb re-called the reads with MiXCR. The sample lists 200,000 to 250,000 distinct CDR3 sequences, around 12% occurring once. This clonotype was detected ten times or more. As yet, its antigen is unknown. Sequencing was performed on PBMCs. This clonotype was obtained from a human donor in good health (CMV status not recorded). Some clones in this sample may be carry-over from other donors' samples. The J gene is TRBJ2-2, the V gene TRBV7-2; D unresolved. The CDR3 reads CASSPHATGELFF. CDR3 nucleotide sequence: TGTGCCAGCAGCCCCCACGCCACCGGGGAGCTGTTTTTT.